This T cell receptor beta chain is from a study of pediatric ulcerative colitis. Study observations and caveats: A couple of rectal clonotypes were found only in ulcerative colitis patients, all of them. Blood samples from a couple of patients yielded substantially fewer templates and were excluded from blood-rectal overlap analysis. Blood-rectal clonal overlap within each person was significantly higher in ulcerative colitis patients than controls.

The CDR3 loop spans 14 amino acids. In germline, CDR1 is SGHAT, CDR2 FQNNGV. V lost 0 bases and J 3 bases, leaving 7 bases between the germline ends. During colonoscopy, one to two rectal pinch biopsies were collected. Each sample received Survey-level depth of up to 500,000 reads. Method: immunoSEQ multiplex PCR; TCRdb's copy keeps in-frame clones and lacks some. The table includes approximately 37,000 clones, roughly 82% detected once. About this clone: Its cognate antigen is unknown.

V is TRBV11-2 and J is TRBJ2-3; D uncertain. The sequenced sample consisted of gut tissue. This sequence was found in a boy aged 10-17 years with severe ulcerative colitis. The CDR3 nucleotides read TGTGCCAGCAGCTTAGAGGTCTATACAGATACGCAGTATTTT. Protein product: CASSLEVYTDTQYF.